What follows describes a single T cell receptor (beta chain). Its specificity is unknown. A read error may explain this, as a much larger clone is one base away. The CDR3 contains 17 residues. V was shortened by 0 bases and J by 2 bases, with 13 bases between the two germline ends. Germline V CDR1 and CDR2: LNHNV, YYDKDF (reference sequence). This entry belongs to a study of T cells after yellow fever vaccination. Points from the study as a whole: Researchers noted that a small share of clonotypes showed up in both CD4 and CD8 compartments. Booster sampling recovered most clones from primary vaccination (nearly 98% CD4, around 88% CD8). Abundant clonotypes (contaminants from the bulk population) could be present in FACS-sorted repertoires.

Template-switching 5'RACE yielded the TCR cDNA; a universal primer site and UMIs were added in the process. TCRdb re-called the 5' RACE reads with MiXCR, one entry per CDR3 protein. Of around 68,000 distinct CDR3 sequences in the sample, around 7.8% are singletons; the top ten hold over 25%. Here the sequenced sample was CD8+ T cells sorted from PBMCs, taken 9 to 11 days after the first yellow fever vaccination. The gene calls are TRBV15 and TRBJ2-2; D may correspond to TRBD1 or TRBD2 (5 bases each). This TCR derives from a man aged 18 to 30 who received the YFV17D yellow fever vaccine. The CDR3 loop is CATSRDLSGRNTGELFF. CDR3 coding DNA: TGTGCCACCAGCAGAGATCTCTCAGGGAGAAACACCGGGGAGCTGTTTTTT.